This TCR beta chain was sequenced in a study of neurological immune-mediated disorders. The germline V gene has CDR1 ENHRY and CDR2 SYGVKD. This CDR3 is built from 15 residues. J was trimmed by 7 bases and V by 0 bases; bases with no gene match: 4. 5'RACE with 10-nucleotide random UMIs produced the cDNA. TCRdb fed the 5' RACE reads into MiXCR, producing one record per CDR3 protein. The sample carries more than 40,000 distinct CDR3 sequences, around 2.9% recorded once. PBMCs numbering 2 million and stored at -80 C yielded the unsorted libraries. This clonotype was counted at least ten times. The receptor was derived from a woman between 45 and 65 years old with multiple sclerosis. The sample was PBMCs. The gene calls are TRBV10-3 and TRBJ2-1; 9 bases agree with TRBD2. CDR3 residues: CAISESVSGGNEQFF. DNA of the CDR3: TGTGCCATCAGTGAGTCAGTTAGCGGGGGAAATGAGCAGTTCTTC.